This section outlines one T cell receptor beta chain sequence together with its context. What it binds is not known. Patients included in sequencing had previously demonstrated CD8+CD57+ cell expansion by flow cytometry. The data belong to a study of CD8+CD57+ T cells in acquired aplastic anemia. For CDR3 and TCR beta VDJ profiling, genomic DNA was the template used. MiXCR, applied by TCRdb to the reads, yields one record per CDR3 protein. This sample has about 260,000 distinct CDR3 sequences; roughly 80% occur once, and the top ten carry over 35%. Study findings and constraints: Patients and controls had CD8+ Simpson's diversity values that were not significantly distinct.

The source of this sequence is a human donor with aplastic anemia. Specimen: sorted CD4+, CD8+, or CD8+CD57+ T cells (not recorded which) from PBMCs.

CDR3 protein: CASSQVQGGYTF. CDR3 nucleotides: TGTGCCAGCAGCCAAGTACAGGGTGGCTACACCTTC. The V gene is TRBV3-1, the J gene TRBJ1-2; D possibly corresponds to TRBD1 (6 bases). The germline V and J ends were trimmed by 1 base and 7 bases, with 7 bases remaining between them. Per the germline V gene, CDR1 is LGHDT and CDR2 is YNNKEL (reference sequence). The CDR3 spans 12 residues.